These 22 T cell receptor beta chains were all obtained from the same sample, sequenced in a study of blood T cells in healthy people across ages. Together with a sample-barcoded 5' primer, a J-beta primer mix was included in a second PCR lasting roughly 6 to 12 cycles. TCRdb re-derived calls from the 5' RACE reads in MiXCR, one entry per CDR3 protein. This repertoire shows over 1,500,000 distinct CDR3 sequences, about 50% found once; its top ten account for approximately 2.1%. Sequencing used blood. The receptors originated from a woman between 40 and 50 years old in good health.

This clonotype was found once. This rearrangement joins TRBV7-9 to TRBJ1-4; D not certain. There are 15 residues in the CDR3. Germline CDR1 and CDR2: SEHNR and FQNEAQ (reference sequence). Trimming removed 4 bases from V and 7 bases from J, with 16 bases in between. The CDR3 is CASSSSGPEVEKLFF. As DNA, the CDR3 is TGTGCCAGCAGCTCCTCCGGGCCCGAGGTTGAAAAACTGTTTTTT.

V gene TRBV27 combines with J gene TRBJ1-2; 7 positions match TRBD1. The length of the CDR3 is 15 residues. J lost 5 bases, V lost 4 bases, and 10 bases had no gene match. From germline, CDR1 is MNHEY and CDR2 SMNVEV (reference sequence). The CDR3 DNA is TGTGCCAGCAGTTCCCAGACAGGGATGGGGTATGGCTACACCTTC. Protein product: CASSSQTGMGYGYTF.

There are a few counts of this clonotype. V and J are TRBV4-2 and TRBJ2-3; TRBD2 matches 13 bases. This CDR3 spans 17 amino acids. V lost 0 bases and J lost 5; bases outside the gene matches: 5. Germline V lookup: CDR1 LGHNA, CDR2 YNFKEQ. The CDR3 nucleotides are TGTGCCAGCAGCCAAGAAGGGACTAGCGGGGACAGAGATACGCAGTATTTT. Translation: CASSQEGTSGDRDTQYF.

The genes are TRBV29-1 and TRBJ2-3; no clear D gene. V gave up 1 base and J gave up 1 base, with 9 bases separating them. The length of the CDR3 is 14 residues. Per germline, CDR1 SQVTM and CDR2 ANQGSEA. CDR3 in amino acids: CSVEGRRGTDTQYF. The CDR3 bases are TGCAGCGTTGAAGGCCGACGGGGCACAGATACGCAGTATTTT.

The J gene is TRBJ2-3, the V gene TRBV11-2, with 10 bases fitting TRBD2. The J segment lost 2 bases and the V segment lost 5 bases, leaving 4 bases of the junction unmatched. Germline lookup yields CDR1 SGHAT and CDR2 FQNNGV. The CDR3 loop spans 15 amino acids. CDR3 DNA sequence: TGTGCCAGCAGCAGTAGCGGGGGGACCACAGATACGCAGTATTTT. Translation gives CASSSSGGTTDTQYF.

This clonotype has a single count. The genes are TRBV7-2 and TRBJ1-2; TRBD1 matches at 9 bases. V was pared by 5 bases and J by 6 bases, with 7 bases of the junction left unmatched. CDR1 is SGHTA and CDR2 is FQGNSA in the germline V gene. CDR3 length equals 14 residues. CDR3 loop: CASSRDRESDGYTF. CDR3 coding DNA: TGTGCCAGCAGCCGGGACAGGGAGTCGGATGGCTACACCTTC.

V gene TRBV6-5 combines with J gene TRBJ1-2; the D is unclear. CDR1 and CDR2 (germline): MNHEY, SVGAGI. V lost 8 bases, J lost 4 bases, and 14 bases lay in between. The CDR3 consists of 13 residues. The CDR3 loop is CASGVPRSYGYTF. DNA for the CDR3: TGTGCCAGCGGTGTCCCTAGGAGCTATGGCTACACCTTC.

This clonotype turned up a few times. The chain links TRBV11-2 to TRBJ2-1; 7 bases map to TRBD1. CDR1 is SGHAT and CDR2 is FQNNGV in the germline V gene. The V and J ends lost 3 bases and 6 bases, in that order; junction bases with no gene match: 8. The CDR3 sequence is 15 residues long. The CDR3, as DNA: TGTGCCAGCAGCTTGAGGCAGGGGGATGTCAATGAGCAGTTCTTC. Its translation is CASSLRQGDVNEQFF.

The chain carries TRBV7-6 and TRBJ2-7, with TRBD1 identical over 8 bases. Germline values: CDR1 SGHVS, CDR2 FNYEAQ. The CDR3 is made up of 18 amino acids. Trimming removed 0 bases from V and 6 bases from J; junction bases left unmatched: 16. CDR3: CASSLAAGGNFRGSEQYF. The CDR3 nucleotides read TGTGCCAGCAGCTTAGCCGCAGGGGGCAATTTCCGGGGTTCCGAGCAGTACTTC. The whole variable domain, remainder taken from reference TRBV7-6 and TRBJ2-7, is GAGVSQSPRYKVTKRGQDVALRCDPISGHVSLYWYRQALGQGPEFLTYFNYEAQQDKSGLPNDRFSAERPEGSISTLTIQRTEQRDSAMYRCASSLAAGGNFRGSEQYFGPGTRLTVT.

The chain employs TRBV29-1 and TRBJ2-3; D assignment may be TRBD1 or TRBD2 (5 bases each). The CDR3 extends over 13 amino acids. Trimming removed 0 bases from V and 7 bases from J, with 11 bases in between. The germline gives CDR1 SQVTM, CDR2 ANQGSEA. The chain's CDR3 is CSVEDLGTNTQYF. CDR3 DNA: TGCAGCGTTGAAGATTTGGGGACCAATACGCAGTATTTT.

In its sample, this clonotype was seen a few times. The rearrangement joins TRBV7-9 to TRBJ2-5; 10 positions agree with TRBD1. Losses at the gene ends were 7 bases for V and 6 bases for J; bases not matched to a gene: 5. Germline V gene sequence: CDR1 SEHNR, CDR2 FQNEAQ (reference sequence). The CDR3 covers 13 residues. This CDR3 is CASTRQGAQTQYF. The DNA of the CDR3 is TGTGCCAGCACAAGACAGGGGGCGCAGACCCAGTACTTC.

There are many counts of this clonotype. This chain connects TRBV7-2 to TRBJ2-6; D is ambiguous. Germline values: CDR1 SGHTA, CDR2 FQGNSA. Trimming pared 6 bases from V and 0 bases from J, leaving 9 bases between. The CDR3 has 15 amino acids. The CDR3 sequence is CASSFTDSGANVLTF. CDR3 sequence (DNA): TGTGCCAGCAGTTTTACGGACTCTGGGGCCAACGTCCTGACTTTC.

This clonotype showed up just once. The gene calls are TRBV6-5 and TRBJ1-2, with 8 bases lining up with TRBD1. CDR3 length equals 15 residues. Germline-derived CDR1 and CDR2 are MNHEY and SVGAGI. Trimming took 6 bases from V and 9 from J; bases not matched to a gene: 15. For the CDR3, the DNA is TGTGCCAGCAGCTCATCAGGGGGCTTAGGGTCGAGCTACACCTTC. As protein: CASSSSGGLGSSYTF.

This sequence joins TRBV5-1 and TRBJ2-5, with no clear D. Germline lookup yields CDR1 SGHRS and CDR2 YFSETQ. The CDR3 runs to 15 residues. Trimming cost V 2 bases and J 5 bases, with 16 bases left between them. The CDR3: CASSFEAGPTETQYF. CDR3 nucleotides: TGCGCCAGCAGCTTTGAGGCCGGACCGACGGAGACCCAGTACTTC.

J is TRBJ2-1 and V is TRBV9; no firm D call. This CDR3 has 15 residues. V lost 3 bases to trimming and J lost 6 bases, with 16 bases between them. Germline-derived CDR1 and CDR2 are SGDLS and YYNGEE. CDR3 loop: CASSAGGAVINEQFF. Written as DNA, the CDR3 is TGTGCCAGCAGCGCGGGTGGCGCCGTTATCAATGAGCAGTTCTTC.

The gene calls are TRBV15 and TRBJ2-3; TRBD1 might be the D (6 bases). V lost 0 bases and J 13 bases, leaving 17 bases between the germline ends. The CDR3 contains 14 residues. Germline CDR1 is LNHNV and CDR2 is YYDKDF (reference sequence). The CDR3 region is CATSRDYGGPRKYF. Written as DNA, the CDR3 is TGTGCCACCAGCAGAGATTATGGGGGCCCCCGGAAGTATTTT. The full variable domain, its missing parts supplied by reference TRBV15 and TRBJ2-3, is DAMVIQNPRYQVTQFGKPVTLSCSQTLNHNVMYWYQQKSSQAPKLLFHYYDKDFNNEADTPDNFQSRRPNTSFCFLDIRSPGLGDTAMYLCATSRDYGGPRKYFGPGTRLTVL.

In this sample, this clonotype turned up a few times. The chain employs TRBV6-1 and TRBJ2-1, with TRBD2 matching 13 bases. CDR3 length: 20 residues. The germline V gene encodes CDR1 MNHNS and CDR2 SASEGT. The junction had 11 bases not matched to a gene; V was cut back by 3 bases and J by 0 bases. The DNA of the CDR3 is TGTGCCAGCAGTGAGTCCCTTGGGACTAGCGGGGTTTTCTCCTACAATGAGCAGTTCTTC. It yields the protein CASSESLGTSGVFSYNEQFF.

The chain couples TRBV20-1 to TRBJ2-5, with a possible D match to TRBD2 (6 bases). CDR1 DFQATT and CDR2 SNEGSKA come from the germline V gene (reference sequence). The CDR3 consists of 15 residues. With 4 bases removed from V and 3 bases from J, the gap between germline ends came to 18 bases. CDR3 sequence: CSATRTQTGEETQYF. DNA for the CDR3: TGCAGTGCTACGAGGACTCAGACGGGGGAAGAGACCCAGTACTTC.

This clonotype was observed a handful of times. J is TRBJ1-2 and V is TRBV28; D gene uncertain. V was pared by 8 bases and J by 3 bases, with 7 bases between. Germline V gene sequence: CDR1 MDHEN, CDR2 SYDVKM. The CDR3 is 11 residues long. CDR3 DNA: TGTGCCAGCGGAGAGTACTATGGCTACACCTTC. The encoded protein is CASGEYYGYTF.

Only a few counts were recorded for this clonotype. The chain employs TRBV5-1 and TRBJ1-2; 8 positions agree with TRBD1. Germline V gene sequence: CDR1 SGHRS, CDR2 YFSETQ. Trimming took 3 bases from V and 8 from J; bases not matched to a gene: 15. The CDR3 is 16 residues long. DNA of the CDR3: TGCGCCAGCAGCTCAGACTTCCGGGACAGGAGCGCCGGCTACACCTTC. The encoded protein is CASSSDFRDRSAGYTF.

The chain carries TRBV5-1 and TRBJ1-2, with D possibly matching TRBD1 (6 bases). Germline CDR1 is SGHRS and CDR2 is YFSETQ. The CDR3 is made up of 14 amino acids. V was cut by 2 bases and J by 8 bases, with 16 bases left in between. The CDR3 DNA reads TGCGCCAGCAGCTTTGCGGACAGCCTCTCGGGCTACACCTTC. It specifies CASSFADSLSGYTF.

The chain has TRBV7-3 and TRBJ1-2; D may be TRBD1 (6 bases). There are 16 residues in the CDR3. V shed 7 bases and J shed 7 bases, with 25 bases lying between them. In germline, CDR1 is SGHTA, CDR2 FQGTGA. Written as DNA, the CDR3 is TGTGCCAGCATCATAACCCGGGACAAGGGAGTTGGTGGCTACACCTTC. Translating it yields CASIITRDKGVGGYTF.